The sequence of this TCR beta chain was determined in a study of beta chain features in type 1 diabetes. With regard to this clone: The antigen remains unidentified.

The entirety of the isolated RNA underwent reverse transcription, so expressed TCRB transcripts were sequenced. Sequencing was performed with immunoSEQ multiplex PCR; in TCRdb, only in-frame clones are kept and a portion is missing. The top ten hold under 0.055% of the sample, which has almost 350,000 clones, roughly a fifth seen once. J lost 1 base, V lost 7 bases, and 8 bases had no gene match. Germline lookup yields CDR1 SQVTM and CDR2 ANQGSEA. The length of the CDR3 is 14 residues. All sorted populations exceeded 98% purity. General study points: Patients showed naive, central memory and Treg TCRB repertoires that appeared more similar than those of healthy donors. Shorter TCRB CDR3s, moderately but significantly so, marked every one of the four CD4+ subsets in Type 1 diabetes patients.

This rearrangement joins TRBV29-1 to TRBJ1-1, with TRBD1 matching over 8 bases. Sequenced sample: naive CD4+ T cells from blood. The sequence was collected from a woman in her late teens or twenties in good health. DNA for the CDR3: TGCAGCGCAAAGGGACAGGATAGGAACACTGAAGCTTTCTTT. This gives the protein CSAKGQDRNTEAFF.